This TCR beta chain was found in a study of regulatory T cells in long-lasting Graves disease. Study-wide findings and caveats: Repertoires from persistent disease leaned toward TRBV28, TRBJ1-2 and TRBJ2-5. The study found lower TCR diversity in persistent Graves' patients than in newly diagnosed ones.

V lost 4 bases and J 0 bases, leaving 10 bases between the germline ends. The CDR3 consists of 15 residues. From germline, CDR1 is SGHTA and CDR2 FQGNSA. As regards this clonotype: Its antigen is currently unknown.

Assembly of TCR beta libraries relied on iRepertoire HTBI primers together with Arm-PCR of CDR3 regions. Original handling: Looking across samples, the authors found roughly 58 TRBV and 12 to 15 TRBJ segments. TCRdb re-analysed the multiplex PCR reads in MiXCR, keeping a single row per CDR3 protein. The V and J calls reflect TCRdb's pipeline rather than the authors' work. The repertoire includes about 290,000 distinct CDR3 sequences, around 20% of them detected once, and more than 50% sits in the top ten. Time point specified: persistent/refractory GD, antithyroid drugs over 5 years with positive TRAb. RNA extracted from PBMCs served as the sequencing template. Investigators report Graves' disease was diagnosed under American Thyroid Association guidelines.

The chain recombines TRBV7-2 with TRBJ2-1; no firm D call. Sequenced here: peripheral blood mononuclear cells (PBMCs), sampled when the disease was refractory, from a patient treated with antithyroid drugs. The source of this sequence is a female donor with Graves disease. CDR3 loop: CASSSVFSSYNEQFF. The CDR3, as DNA: TGTGCCAGCAGCTCGGTCTTCAGCTCCTACAATGAGCAGTTCTTC.